The 5 T cell receptor beta chains below all came from one sample that was sequenced in a study of cytotoxic CD8 clonotypes in ibrutinib-treated CLL. Produced via immunoSEQ multiplex PCR; TCRdb's table is partial and in-frame only. The sample lists approximately 330,000 clones, around four fifths occurring once. Sequencing was performed on PBMCs, taken before ibrutinib treatment. The receptors come from a human donor with chronic lymphocytic leukemia.

The CDR3 DNA reads as TGCGCCAGCAGCTTTGGCTATATGGGGAACACTGAAGCTTTCTTT. This codes for CASSFGYMGNTEAFF. The chain carries TRBV5-1 and TRBJ1-1; D gene uncertain. The germline CDR1 and CDR2 sequences are SGHRS and YFSETQ. The CDR3 extends over 15 amino acids. The V gene lost 2 bases and the J gene lost 1 base, with 12 bases spanning the gap.

V gene TRBV28 combines with J gene TRBJ2-4; 9 bases agree with TRBD1. V shed 8 bases, J shed 1 base, and the junction held 15 bases outside the gene matches. CDR3 length: 18 amino acids. CDR1 MDHEN and CDR2 SYDVKM come from the germline V gene. The CDR3 region is CASAPGTGILSAKNIQYF. For the CDR3, the DNA is TGTGCCAGCGCCCCGGGGACAGGGATACTTAGTGCCAAAAACATTCAGTACTTC. Full variable domain (remainder filled in from reference TRBV28 and TRBJ2-4): DVKVTQSSRYLVKRTGEKVFLECVQDMDHENMFWYRQDPGLGLRLIYFSYDVKMKEKGDIPEGYSVSREKKERFSLILESASTNQTSMYLCASAPGTGILSAKNIQYFGAGTRLSVL.

A note on this clone: Distinct nucleotide sequences in the sample also encode this CDR3. V and J are TRBV7-2 and TRBJ2-5; 7 bases align to TRBD1. CDR3 length equals 12 residues. Germline CDR1 is SGHTA and CDR2 is FQGNSA. Trimming cost V 5 bases and J 4 bases; bases outside gene matches: 1. Here the CDR3 DNA reads TGTGCCAGCAGCAGGGACAGAGAGACCCAGTACTTC. It is translated as CASSRDRETQYF.

The J gene is TRBJ1-1, the V gene TRBV4-2, with D possibly TRBD1 on 6 matching bases. Germline values: CDR1 LGHNA, CDR2 YNFKEQ. The CDR3 is 16 residues long. V was pared by 5 bases and J by 4 bases, with 20 bases between. The CDR3, as DNA: TGTGCCAGCAGCACCAGGGGACATCGGGACGGCACTGAAGCTTTCTTT. Encoded protein: CASSTRGHRDGTEAFF.

The chain employs TRBV6-5 and TRBJ1-5, with D perhaps matching TRBD1 (6 bases). The germline CDR1 and CDR2 sequences are MNHEY and SVGAGI. V lost 5 bases and J 4 bases, leaving 9 bases between the germline ends. The CDR3 consists of 13 residues. In DNA form, the CDR3 reads TGTGCCAGCAGTCAAGACAGGAATCAGCCCCAGCATTTT. Residues: CASSQDRNQPQHF.